This T cell receptor (beta chain) was identified during a study of shared clonotypes between healthy human individuals. Study details: Three plates each covered CD4 naive and memory; CD8 naive two, CD8 memory one. Study-level findings and limits: The four-donor shared clonotypes exceeded non-shared clonotypes in generation probability, with non-shared ones scoring lower.

Comments on this clone: Its antigen is undetermined.

Per the study methods: ImmunoSEQ junction-only sequences lacked quality scores, so their filtering differed. The data were produced by immunoSEQ multiplex PCR, yet TCRdb's version contains in-frame clones alone and is incomplete. The D gene and trimming were derived from the DNA, and the V and J assignments and clone size from that table. The data contain about 730,000 clones, approximately 72% of them singletons. CDR3 length: 16 residues. The V and J ends lost 1 base and 3 bases, in that order; junction bases with no gene match: 9. Germline lookup yields CDR1 MDHEN and CDR2 SYDVKM. The source is a woman aged 30 to 39 in good health. Sequencing was carried out using memory CD4+ T cells sorted from blood. Sample subset: CD45RA-negative fraction. J is TRBJ2-7 and V is TRBV28; the match to TRBD1 covers 7 bases. In nucleotides, the CDR3 is TGTGCCAGCAGTTTATCCAGGGACAGAATTTACTACGAGCAGTACTTC. It encodes CASSLSRDRIYYEQYF.